The 2 T cell receptor beta chains presented below share a single source sample, sequenced in a study of T cell responses to AZD1222 COVID-19 vaccine. Some clones are missing from TCRdb's copy, which holds only in-frame ones; the method was immunoSEQ multiplex PCR. Of 150,000 to 200,000 clones in the sample, 85% to 95% are singletons; the top ten hold about 1.5%. Here the sequenced sample was peripheral blood, taken on day 0 of AZD1222 vaccination. The origin of the receptors is an adult in good health.

The chain is built from TRBV9 and TRBJ1-2; D unclear. The V end was cut by 4 bases, the J end by 4 bases, with 17 bases between. The CDR3 has 15 residues. Looked up from germline, CDR1 is SGDLS and CDR2 is YYNGEE. The CDR3 spells CASSPRPNTGYGYTF. The CDR3 DNA reads as TGTGCCAGCAGCCCGCGACCGAACACTGGCTATGGCTACACCTTC.

This sequence joins TRBV15 and TRBJ1-1; possible D gene TRBD1, 6 bases. The CDR3 loop spans 13 amino acids. Germline V gene data show CDR1 as LNHNV and CDR2 as YYDKDF (reference sequence). Trimming shortened V by 3 bases and J by 2 bases, and 7 bases separated the two germline ends. This chain's CDR3 is CATSRDRNTEAFF. For the CDR3, the DNA is TGTGCCACCAGCAGGGACAGAAACACTGAAGCTTTCTTT. Full variable domain (remainder filled in from reference TRBV15 and TRBJ1-1): DAMVIQNPRYQVTQFGKPVTLSCSQTLNHNVMYWYQQKSSQAPKLLFHYYDKDFNNEADTPDNFQSRRPNTSFCFLDIRSPGLGDTAMYLCATSRDRNTEAFFGQGTRLTVV.